This passage covers 8 T cell receptor beta chains from one sample sequenced in a study of blood T cell repertoires in COVID-19. Profiling relied on immunoSEQ multiplex PCR, and the TCRdb table lists in-frame clones only, not all of them. The table shows about 210,000 clones, with about 84% occurring only once. The sequenced sample was PBMCs or T cells enriched from blood (not recorded which). Receptor source: a man in his forties with acute COVID-19.

This chain connects TRBV5-1 to TRBJ2-7, with 8 bases identical to TRBD2. The CDR3 is 14 amino acids. Trimming cost V 2 bases and J 3 bases; bases outside gene matches: 4. Germline assignment: CDR1 SGHRS and CDR2 YFSETQ. CDR3 protein: CASSFAREDYEQYF. The CDR3 region has the DNA TGCGCCAGCAGCTTTGCGCGGGAGGACTACGAGCAGTACTTC.

The rearrangement uses TRBV9 and TRBJ1-6; D unclear. With 2 bases removed from V and 5 bases from J, the gap between germline ends came to 11 bases. CDR1 is SGDLS, CDR2 YYNGEE, per germline. The length of the CDR3 is 15 residues. This CDR3 is CASSVYPGNNSPLHF. CDR3 coding DNA: TGTGCCAGCAGCGTGTATCCAGGCAATAATTCACCCCTCCACTTT.

This chain joins TRBV27 and TRBJ1-1, with 8 bases identical to TRBD1. With V trimmed by 4 bases and J by 4 bases, 8 bases remained unmatched. Germline loops: CDR1 MNHEY, CDR2 SMNVEV (reference sequence). This CDR3 has 15 residues. CDR3 residues: CASSSPSTGGTEAFF. DNA of the CDR3: TGTGCCAGCAGTTCCCCAAGTACAGGGGGCACTGAAGCTTTCTTT.

The chain is built from TRBV5-5 and TRBJ2-7; no clear D gene. Per the germline V gene, CDR1 is SGHKS and CDR2 is YYEKEE (reference sequence). The CDR3 loop spans 14 amino acids. Trimming left V 4 bases short and J 4 bases short, with 15 bases between. The DNA of the CDR3 is TGTGCCAGCAGCCCGAGTGAGGTTTCGTACGAGCAGTACTTC. Its protein is CASSPSEVSYEQYF.

Written as DNA, the CDR3 is TGTGCCAGCAGCTCGACTAGCGGGTTATACAATGAGCAGTTCTTC. Translated: CASSSTSGLYNEQFF. The V call is TRBV7-8, the J call TRBJ2-1, with 10 bases matching TRBD2. The CDR3 spans 15 residues. The V gene end was trimmed by 4 bases and the J gene end by 4 bases; junction bases not matched to a gene: 4. The germline gives CDR1 SGHVS, CDR2 FQNEAQ.

This chain connects TRBV28 to TRBJ2-7; the match to TRBD2 covers 7 bases. V lost 8 bases to trimming and J lost 4 bases; unmatched junction nucleotides: 11. The CDR3 is made up of 14 amino acids. Germline V gene lookup returns CDR1 MDHEN and CDR2 SYDVKM. DNA of the CDR3: TGTGCCAGCTCCCACCCTAGCGGAGAATACGAGCAGTACTTC. Translation: CASSHPSGEYEQYF.

This sequence joins TRBV14 and TRBJ2-7, with 8 bases that match TRBD1. The germline V gene has CDR1 SGHDN and CDR2 FVKESK. The CDR3 contains 18 residues. V lost 4 bases and J lost 0; bases outside the gene matches: 14. DNA for the CDR3: TGTGCCAGCAGCCCCAGACAGGGGCAGGTCGCTTTCTCCTACGAGCAGTACTTC. As protein: CASSPRQGQVAFSYEQYF.

The chain combines TRBV25-1 with TRBJ2-1, with 7 bases matching TRBD2. J lost 7 bases, V lost 8 bases, and 2 bases had no gene match. Germline values: CDR1 MGHDK, CDR2 SYGVNS. The CDR3 totals 11 residues. The CDR3 sequence is CASEGGNEQFF. The CDR3 DNA reads TGTGCCAGCGAGGGAGGGAATGAGCAGTTCTTC.